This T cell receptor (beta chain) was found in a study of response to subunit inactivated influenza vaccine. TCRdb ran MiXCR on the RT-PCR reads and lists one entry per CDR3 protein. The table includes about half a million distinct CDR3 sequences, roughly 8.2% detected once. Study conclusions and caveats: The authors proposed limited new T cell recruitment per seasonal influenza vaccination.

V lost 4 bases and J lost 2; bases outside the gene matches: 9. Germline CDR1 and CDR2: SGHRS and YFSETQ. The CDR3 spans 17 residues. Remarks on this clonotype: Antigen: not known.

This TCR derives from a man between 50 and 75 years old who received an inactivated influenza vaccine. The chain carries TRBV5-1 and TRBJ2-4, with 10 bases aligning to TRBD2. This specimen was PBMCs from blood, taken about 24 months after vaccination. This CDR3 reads CASSRGTSAGTKNIQYF. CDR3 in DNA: TGCGCCAGCAGCCGTGGGACTAGCGCAGGGACCAAAAACATTCAGTACTTC.